The subject of this entry is one TCR beta chain. Its specificity is unknown. Trimming shortened V by 3 bases and J by 1 base, and 9 bases separated the two germline ends. The CDR3 is 13 residues long. Germline V gene data show CDR1 as SQVTM and CDR2 as ANQGSEA. The data are from a study of blood T cells in healthy people across ages. Findings of the study overall: CMV status of donors was not determined, possibly confounding expanded clonotype changes.

Next came a second PCR, run for roughly 6 to 11 cycles, which used a sample-barcoded 5' primer along with a J-beta primer mix. A tag from a template-switch adaptor with 12 random nucleotides marked each cDNA molecule. TCRdb re-analysed the 5' RACE reads in MiXCR, keeping a single row per CDR3 protein. This sample yields some 1.8 million distinct CDR3 sequences, of which about two fifths are seen a single time; 20% to 25% belongs to the top ten. The chain recombines TRBV29-1 with TRBJ1-1; D unresolved. The sequencing sample was made of blood. The TCR was taken from a human donor in good health. The CDR3 loop is CSVEVTTNTEAFF. The CDR3 DNA sequence: TGCAGCGTTGAGGTCACCACGAACACTGAAGCTTTCTTT.